Below, one T cell receptor (beta chain) is given with its context. This clonotype was observed a few times. Its target antigen remains unknown. No quality values exist for individual bases; no much larger clone is one base distant. Germline trimming amounts to 9 bases on V and 4 bases on J, with 10 as the count of junction bases outside the gene matches. Looking up the germline V gene yields CDR1 SNHLY and CDR2 FYNNEI. The CDR3 starts with the cysteine, ends with the phenylalanine, and has 14 residues. Just CDR3 DNA is preserved here, 42 bases in frame from base 1. Library prep was done by PCR. Sequencing relied on an Illumina HiSeq 2500. TCR library preparation used molecular barcoding, with unique molecular identifiers applied to normalize quantification of the TCRbeta repertoire. In-frame beta chains were kept once TCRdb had trimmed the public reads at Q25 with fastp and called clones with MiXCR. Records with the same CDR3 protein are collapsed into one entry carrying the most frequent genes and DNA. The sample has just over 350,000 distinct CDR3 sequences on record, approximately 12% of them singletons. Jointly, the top ten make up about 3.9% of the sample.

This entry is derived from a study of T-cell reconstitution after alpha-beta-depleted transplantation in children (dated by TCRdb to 2016 to 2017). Background for the entire study: Using TCR repertoire profiling, the study followed T-cell immune reconstitution in a quantitative way in children after TCRalphabeta/CD19-depleted allogeneic hematopoietic cell transplantation.

The sample was PBMCs, taken from the stem cell graft. This TCR derives from a human donor who donated a stem cell graft to a child with Fanconi anemia. The sequence is built from TRBV2 and TRBJ2-3, with 7 bases aligning to TRBD1. Here the CDR3 is given as CASLRDTGADTQYF. The nucleotide sequence is TGTGCCAGTCTCCGGGACACAGGGGCAGATACGCAGTATTTT.